What follows describes a single T cell receptor beta chain. CDR3 length: 14 amino acids. J was trimmed by 7 bases and V by 3 bases; bases with no gene match: 8. The V gene's germline CDR1 is SGHRS and CDR2 YFSETQ. In the original analysis: Amplified reference gene primers provided the basis for estimating nucleated cell counts. Produced via immunoSEQ multiplex PCR; TCRdb's table is partial and in-frame only. That table is the source of V, J and clone size, and D and trimming were worked out from the DNA. The table has roughly 200,000 clones, around 88% seen once. These data come from a study of blood T cell repertoires in COVID-19. Study context: Sites across the United States, Italy and Spain contributed samples from acute and convalescent COVID-19. Nucleic acid was either cDNA or gDNA, and it came from T cells, B-cell-depleted T cells, or PBMCs.

Sequencing was done on a sample of peripheral blood. This chain links TRBV5-1 with TRBJ2-5, with 8 bases that match TRBD2. The TCR sequence derives from a woman in her twenties or thirties with acute or convalescent COVID-19. CDR3 residues: CASSSPGLAGTQYF. The CDR3 coding sequence is TGCGCCAGCAGCTCCCCTGGACTAGCCGGGACCCAGTACTTC.